This section outlines one T cell receptor beta chain sequence together with its context. The method was immunoSEQ multiplex PCR; TCRdb's version includes in-frame clones alone and lacks a portion of them. Altogether approximately 150,000 clones are present, roughly 88% being singletons, with the ten largest covering about 1.7%. V dropped 6 bases and J dropped 5; count of bases not matched to a gene: 15. Germline V lookup: CDR1 LNHDA, CDR2 SQIVND (reference sequence). This CDR3 comprises 17 residues. These data originate in a study of blood T cell repertoires in COVID-19. Study overall: Specimens from acute and convalescent COVID-19 originated in the United States, Italy and Spain. In each case, the material was cDNA or gDNA derived from T cells, B-cell-depleted T cells, or PBMCs.

This chain links TRBV19 with TRBJ2-5; 10 bases match TRBD2. The receptor was derived from a woman aged 45-65 years with acute or convalescent COVID-19. Material for sequencing was peripheral blood. In DNA, the CDR3 is TGTGCCAGTAGCCTCACGGCTAGCGGGAGTGGTCACGAGACCCAGTACTTC. Translated, it gives CASSLTASGSGHETQYF.